Listed below are T cell receptor beta chains from one sample, sequenced in a study of T cells in Graves' hyperthyroidism and ophthalmopathy. TCRdb ran MiXCR on the multiplex PCR reads and lists one entry per CDR3 protein. The sample carries fewer than 450,000 distinct CDR3 sequences, roughly 18% recorded once. Sequenced sample: blood. These receptor sequences come from a young man with Graves' ophthalmopathy. Each CDR3 is given with its conserved first and last residue. Fields, in order: J gene, D gene, V gene, clone size, CDR3 protein, CDR3 DNA. The D gene is left open where the match is weak. Clone size is shown for a subset of rows, as once, few, many or a class of expanded clone.

j_call: TRBJ1-3; d_call: .; v_call: TRBV6-1; clone_size: .; cdr3_aa: CATVGSGNTIYF; cdr3_nt: TGTGCCACCGTGGGCTCTGGAAACACCATATATTTT
j_call: TRBJ2-3; d_call: .; v_call: TRBV6-1; clone_size: many; cdr3_aa: CASSPEGRTDTQYF; cdr3_nt: TGTGCCAGCAGTCCCGAGGGGAGGACAGATACGCAGTATTTT
j_call: TRBJ1-5; d_call: TRBD1; v_call: TRBV2; clone_size: many; cdr3_aa: CASSVGQGNQPQHF; cdr3_nt: TGTGCCAGCAGTGTGGGACAGGGCAATCAGCCCCAGCATTTT
j_call: TRBJ2-6; d_call: TRBD1; v_call: TRBV12-3/TRBV12-4; clone_size: many; cdr3_aa: CASSEDREYAGANVLTF; cdr3_nt: TGTGCCAGCAGTGAAGACAGGGAGTATGCTGGGGCCAACGTCCTGACTTTC
j_call: TRBJ2-7; d_call: .; v_call: TRBV11-2; clone_size: .; cdr3_aa: CASSLGGRQAINSDEQYF; cdr3_nt: TGTGCCAGCAGCTTAGGTGGGAGACAGGCCATCAATAGTGACGAGCAGTACTTC
j_call: TRBJ2-2; d_call: TRBD2; v_call: TRBV12-3/TRBV12-4; clone_size: .; cdr3_aa: CASKVFVAGDTGELFF; cdr3_nt: TGTGCCAGCAAGGTATTCGTAGCGGGAGACACCGGGGAGCTGTTTTTT
j_call: TRBJ1-1; d_call: TRBD1; v_call: TRBV6-1; clone_size: many; cdr3_aa: CASSERGLDTEAFF; cdr3_nt: TGTGCCAGCAGTGAAAGGGGGCTAGACACTGAAGCTTTCTTT
j_call: TRBJ2-5; d_call: TRBD2; v_call: TRBV6-1; clone_size: .; cdr3_aa: CASSRSGGSEETQYF; cdr3_nt: TGTGCCAGCAGCCGTAGCGGGGGGTCGGAGGAGACCCAGTACTTC
j_call: TRBJ2-1; d_call: TRBD2; v_call: TRBV27; clone_size: many; cdr3_aa: CASSFYSPGTSGGYNEQFF; cdr3_nt: TGTGCCAGCAGTTTCTACTCCCCCGGGACTAGCGGGGGTTACAATGAGCAGTTCTTC
j_call: TRBJ2-3; d_call: .; v_call: TRBV9; clone_size: many; cdr3_aa: CASSPRGEPSTDTQYF; cdr3_nt: TGTGCCAGCAGCCCCCGCGGGGAGCCGAGCACAGATACGCAGTATTTT
j_call: TRBJ2-7; d_call: .; v_call: TRBV2; clone_size: .; cdr3_aa: CASSLVGLEQYF; cdr3_nt: TGTGCCAGCAGCTTAGTGGGGCTCGAGCAGTACTTC
j_call: TRBJ1-2; d_call: .; v_call: TRBV12-3/TRBV12-4; clone_size: few; cdr3_aa: CASLGQPYGYTF; cdr3_nt: TGTGCCAGCCTTGGACAGCCCTATGGCTACACCTTC
j_call: TRBJ2-6; d_call: .; v_call: TRBV20-1; clone_size: once; cdr3_aa: CSARAAGTGANVLTF; cdr3_nt: TGCAGTGCTAGAGCCGCAGGGACTGGGGCCAACGTCCTGACTTTC
j_call: TRBJ2-5; d_call: TRBD1; v_call: TRBV6-1; clone_size: few; cdr3_aa: CASSHRGFVRPETQYF; cdr3_nt: TGTGCCAGCAGCCACAGGGGCTTCGTCCGTCCAGAGACCCAGTACTTC
j_call: TRBJ2-7; d_call: .; v_call: TRBV5-6; clone_size: many; cdr3_aa: CASSPVGGAHYEQYF; cdr3_nt: TGTGCCAGCAGCCCCGTCGGAGGGGCCCACTACGAGCAGTACTTC
j_call: TRBJ2-1; d_call: .; v_call: TRBV6-1; clone_size: many; cdr3_aa: CASRQGRGSYNEQFF; cdr3_nt: TGTGCCAGCAGACAGGGGAGGGGATCCTACAATGAGCAGTTCTTC